This section outlines one T cell receptor beta chain sequence together with its context. Trimming stripped 6 bases from V and 0 bases from J, with 11 bases between. The germline CDR1 and CDR2 sequences are ENHRY and SYGVKD. This CDR3 contains 14 residues. The data were obtained in a study of graft-versus-host responses after intestinal transplantation. As for the study in general: Recipients had multivisceral, liver-intestinal, or isolated intestinal transplants. Recipients were all induced with anti-thymocyte globulin, then given tacrolimus and steroids for approximately 3 years.

Using immunoSEQ multiplex PCR, the repertoire was profiled, and TCRdb retains in-frame clones only, with some absent. The data contain approximately 24,000 clones, approximately 93% of them singletons. The clonotype comes from a human patient who received an intestinal transplant, so some T cells may come from the graft donor. The chain links TRBV10-3 to TRBJ1-1; D remains unclear. The sequencing here drew on PBMCs, taken 18 days after transplant. CDR3 in amino acids: CAISGSGMNTEAFF. The CDR3 DNA reads as TGTGCCATCAGCGGGTCGGGGATGAACACTGAAGCTTTCTTT.